This is a list of T cell receptor beta chains from one sample in a study of a mutant IDH1 vaccine in newly diagnosed glioma. TCRdb's table, derived via immunoSEQ multiplex PCR, lists solely in-frame clones and lacks some. The data show some 50,000 clones, 65% seen once. No antigen has been identified for these receptors. Material: peripheral blood mononuclear cells (PBMCs), obtained from a glioma patient whose treatment included an IDH1 peptide vaccine. Receptors originate from a man aged 35 to 55 with glioma. Some clones in this sample may be carry-over from other donors' samples. CDR3s include the opening cysteine and the closing phenylalanine or tryptophan. Each record gives: D gene, V gene, clone size, J gene, CDR3 DNA, CDR3 protein. A D gene is named only where the DNA matches it firmly. Size is stated for part of the rows, as once, few or many counts, or as a class when the clone is expanded.

D: -; V: TRBV28; size: few; J: TRBJ1-3; DNA: TGTGCCAGCACACCCTCCCGGCTCTCTGGAAACACCATATATTTT; CDR3: CASTPSRLSGNTIYF
D: -; V: TRBV6-5; size: -; J: TRBJ1-1; DNA: TGTGCCAGCAGTAGGGGGAAAATGAACACTGAAGCTTTCTTT; CDR3: CASSRGKMNTEAFF
D: TRBD1; V: TRBV2; size: -; J: TRBJ2-1; DNA: TGTGCCAGCAGTGAAGCGTTGGGACAGGGTTACAATGAGCAGTTCTTC; CDR3: CASSEALGQGYNEQFF
D: -; V: TRBV5-1; size: -; J: TRBJ2-5; DNA: TGCGCCAGCATCAGGGGAGGGTTAGAGCCAGAAGACGACCAGTACTTC; CDR3: CASIRGGLEPEDDQYF
D: -; V: TRBV2; size: -; J: TRBJ2-3; DNA: TGTGCCAGCACCCTCACAGATACGCAGTATTTT; CDR3: CASTLTDTQYF
D: TRBD1; V: TRBV6-1; size: once; J: TRBJ1-6; DNA: TGTGCCAGCAGTCCGACAGGGGGCGTTCTTTCACCCCTCCACTTT; CDR3: CASSPTGGVLSPLHF
D: TRBD1; V: TRBV20-1; size: -; J: TRBJ2-1; DNA: TGCAGTGCCCGACAGGGGAACGAGCAGTTCTTC; CDR3: CSARQGNEQFF
D: -; V: TRBV4-2; size: few; J: TRBJ1-1; DNA: TGTGCCAGCAGCCAAGGCGGGAGGAGCACTGAAGCTTTCTTT; CDR3: CASSQGGRSTEAFF
D: -; V: TRBV7-2; size: -; J: TRBJ1-2; DNA: TGTGCCAGCAGCTTAGTGGGCAGTCAAACCTATGGCTACACCTTC; CDR3: CASSLVGSQTYGYTF
D: -; V: TRBV6-6; size: few; J: TRBJ1-1; DNA: TGTGCCAGCCGGGGAGGGAACACTGAAGCTTTCTTT; CDR3: CASRGGNTEAFF
D: TRBD1; V: TRBV2; size: -; J: TRBJ1-6; DNA: TGTGCCAGCAGAGGACAGGGTCCTAATTCACCCCTCCACTTT; CDR3: CASRGQGPNSPLHF
D: -; V: TRBV20-1; size: few; J: TRBJ2-7; DNA: TGCAGTGCTTTACAGGGAAGTAGGCAGTACTTC; CDR3: CSALQGSRQYF
D: -; V: TRBV19; size: few; J: TRBJ1-2; DNA: TGTGCCAGTAGTCCCTACGCGCAGGGCCCCTACACCTTC; CDR3: CASSPYAQGPYTF
D: -; V: TRBV27; size: -; J: TRBJ1-1; DNA: TGTGCCAGCAGAGGCAGGGGGAACACTGAAGCTTTCTTT; CDR3: CASRGRGNTEAFF
D: -; V: TRBV6-5; size: -; J: TRBJ1-6; DNA: TGTGCCAGCAGTTACTCGGGGCCGCTAAATTCACCCCTCCACTTT; CDR3: CASSYSGPLNSPLHF
D: TRBD1; V: TRBV9; size: -; J: TRBJ2-7; DNA: TGTGCCAGCAGCCCGCGGACAGGGGGCTACGAGCAGTACTTC; CDR3: CASSPRTGGYEQYF
D: TRBD1; V: TRBV27; size: -; J: TRBJ1-6; DNA: TGTGCCAGCAGTTACAAGGGGGCGGGTTCCTATAATTCACCCCTCCACTTT; CDR3: CASSYKGAGSYNSPLHF
D: TRBD2; V: TRBV6-1; size: -; J: TRBJ2-3; DNA: TGTGCCAGCACCCGAGCGGGGGAATATACGCAGTATTTT; CDR3: CASTRAGEYTQYF
D: -; V: TRBV6-6; size: -; J: TRBJ1-4; DNA: TGTGCCAGCAGTTCCCCAGCGGATAATGAAAAACTGTTTTTT; CDR3: CASSSPADNEKLFF
D: -; V: TRBV7-8; size: -; J: TRBJ2-5; DNA: TGTGCCAGCAGCCAGTTCCATAAGGAGACCCAGTACTTC; CDR3: CASSQFHKETQYF
D: -; V: TRBV29-1; size: large; J: TRBJ1-1; DNA: TGCAGCGCCAACCCAGGGGACACTGAAGCTTTCTTT; CDR3: CSANPGDTEAFF
D: -; V: TRBV7-9; size: few; J: TRBJ1-4; DNA: TGTGCCAGCAGCTCCTATAATGAAAAACTGTTTTTT; CDR3: CASSSYNEKLFF
D: TRBD2; V: TRBV6-1; size: -; J: TRBJ2-7; DNA: TGTGCCAGCAGTGAAGCGCCGAGCGGGGGCTACGAGCAGTACTTC; CDR3: CASSEAPSGGYEQYF
D: -; V: TRBV5-1; size: -; J: TRBJ1-3; DNA: TGCGCCAGCAGGTTGTCAGACCTTGGGACCATATATTTT; CDR3: CASRLSDLGTIYF
D: TRBD1; V: TRBV9; size: -; J: TRBJ1-2; DNA: TGTGCCAGCAGCGATAGGCCCTGGACAGGGGGCTATGGCTACACCTTC; CDR3: CASSDRPWTGGYGYTF
D: -; V: TRBV7-2; size: -; J: TRBJ1-3; DNA: TGTGCCAGCAGCCCAGGACGGACCTCTGGAAACACCATATATTTT; CDR3: CASSPGRTSGNTIYF
D: -; V: TRBV27; size: -; J: TRBJ1-6; DNA: TGTGCCAGCAGTTTAGCCTACGGGAATTCACCCCTCCACTTT; CDR3: CASSLAYGNSPLHF
D: TRBD2; V: TRBV30; size: -; J: TRBJ2-2; DNA: TGTGCCTGGAGCGGACTAGCGGGGACCCGGGGCGGGGAGCTGTTTTTT; CDR3: CAWSGLAGTRGGELFF
D: -; V: TRBV19; size: few; J: TRBJ1-2; DNA: TGTGCCAGTAGTATCTCTTGGGGCGATGGCTACACCTTC; CDR3: CASSISWGDGYTF
D: -; V: TRBV6-1; size: -; J: TRBJ2-7; DNA: TGTGCCAGCAGAAGGCAGGGATTTGGCTACGAGCAGTACTTC; CDR3: CASRRQGFGYEQYF
D: TRBD2; V: TRBV5-1; size: -; J: TRBJ2-1; DNA: TGCGCCAGCAGCTGGGGACTAGCGGGGGGGTATGACAATGAGCAGTTCTTC; CDR3: CASSWGLAGGYDNEQFF
D: -; V: TRBV18; size: few; J: TRBJ2-5; DNA: TGTGCCAGCTCAATGGGACTGCAAGAGACCCAGTACTTC; CDR3: CASSMGLQETQYF
D: -; V: TRBV14; size: -; J: TRBJ2-5; DNA: TGTGCCAGCGCGCTGGGAGGAAGGGTGCAGACCCAGTACTTC; CDR3: CASALGGRVQTQYF
D: -; V: TRBV4-1; size: -; J: TRBJ2-7; DNA: TGCGCCAGCAGCCAAGAGTACTCTAGCGTCAGTGTCGACGAGCAGTACTTC; CDR3: CASSQEYSSVSVDEQYF
D: TRBD2; V: TRBV5-1; size: -; J: TRBJ2-7; DNA: TGCGCCAGCAGCTTGGCCGCAAGCGGGGGGGTTTACTACGAGCAGTACTTC; CDR3: CASSLAASGGVYYEQYF
D: -; V: TRBV7-8; size: -; J: TRBJ2-5; DNA: TGTGCCAGCAGCTTTATGCAGGGGCTGGAGGAGACCCAGTACTTC; CDR3: CASSFMQGLEETQYF
D: -; V: TRBV13; size: -; J: TRBJ2-3; DNA: TGTGCCAGCAGCTTAATGGGAGCAGATACGCAGTATTTT; CDR3: CASSLMGADTQYF
D: TRBD1; V: TRBV9; size: -; J: TRBJ1-2; DNA: TGTGCCAGCGGAGGGGACAGGGTTGGCTACACCTTC; CDR3: CASGGDRVGYTF
D: TRBD1; V: TRBV29-1; size: -; J: TRBJ2-7; DNA: TGCAGCGTCGAGGACAGGGAGAAGTCCTACGAGCAGTACTTC; CDR3: CSVEDREKSYEQYF
D: TRBD1; V: TRBV6-5; size: -; J: TRBJ2-7; DNA: TGTGCCAGCAGTTTGGGACAGGGATTGAGCGAGCAGTACTTC; CDR3: CASSLGQGLSEQYF
D: -; V: TRBV6-5; size: few; J: TRBJ1-4; DNA: TGTGCCAGCAGTTACGCACCCGGCCCCACTAATGAAAAACTGTTTTTT; CDR3: CASSYAPGPTNEKLFF
D: -; V: TRBV5-1; size: -; J: TRBJ2-7; DNA: TGCGCCAGCAGCTTCGTAGGCCAGGACGAGCAGTACTTC; CDR3: CASSFVGQDEQYF
D: -; V: TRBV2; size: -; J: TRBJ1-2; DNA: TGTGCCAGCAGTGAACAGTCTGGAGGGATTAGAGGCTACACCTTC; CDR3: CASSEQSGGIRGYTF
D: -; V: TRBV18; size: -; J: TRBJ2-2; DNA: TGTGCCAGCTCACCGAGGTCACGGAACACCGGGGAGCTGTTTTTT; CDR3: CASSPRSRNTGELFF
D: TRBD2; V: TRBV15; size: once; J: TRBJ2-7; DNA: TGTGCCACCAGCAGAGTGGGGGGGGACTACGAGCAGTACTTC; CDR3: CATSRVGGDYEQYF
D: -; V: TRBV29-1; size: -; J: TRBJ2-1; DNA: TGCAGCGTGTGGGAGTCCAATGAGCAGTTCTTC; CDR3: CSVWESNEQFF
D: -; V: TRBV29-1; size: -; J: TRBJ1-1; DNA: TGCAGCGCTGACCGGGGGAAGAGAGTCACTGAAGCTTTCTTT; CDR3: CSADRGKRVTEAFF
D: -; V: TRBV7-9; size: -; J: TRBJ2-2; DNA: TGTGCCAGCAGCTTTGGACAGACCACCGGGGAGCTGTTTTTT; CDR3: CASSFGQTTGELFF
D: TRBD1; V: TRBV5-1; size: -; J: TRBJ1-1; DNA: TGCGCCAGCAGACTGGGACAGGGGAACACTGAAGCTTTCTTT; CDR3: CASRLGQGNTEAFF
D: TRBD1; V: TRBV27; size: -; J: TRBJ1-5; DNA: TGTGCCAGCAGTCCACGACAGGGCCAGCCCCAGCATTTT; CDR3: CASSPRQGQPQHF
D: -; V: TRBV29-1; size: -; J: TRBJ1-5; DNA: TGCAGCGTTGTAGCCGGGGGGGACAATCAGCCCCAGCATTTT; CDR3: CSVVAGGDNQPQHF
D: TRBD1; V: TRBV5-1; size: few; J: TRBJ1-1; DNA: TGCGCCAGCAGCTTATCCGGGACAGGGAACACTGAAGCTTTCTTT; CDR3: CASSLSGTGNTEAFF
D: -; V: TRBV29-1; size: -; J: TRBJ2-4; DNA: TGCAGCGTTGAAGCCCTCTCGGCCAAAAACATTCAGTACTTC; CDR3: CSVEALSAKNIQYF
D: -; V: TRBV6-1; size: few; J: TRBJ2-1; DNA: TGTGCCAGCAGTGAAATGGTGGGGGGCTGGAATGAGCAGTTCTTC; CDR3: CASSEMVGGWNEQFF
D: -; V: TRBV2; size: -; J: TRBJ2-7; DNA: TGTGCCAGCAGTGAAAAGTACGAGCAGTACTTC; CDR3: CASSEKYEQYF
D: -; V: TRBV6-1; size: -; J: TRBJ1-1; DNA: TGTGCCGTAGACAGAATCCAAATGAACACTGAAGCTTTCTTT; CDR3: CAVDRIQMNTEAFF
D: -; V: TRBV2; size: -; J: TRBJ1-5; DNA: TGTGCCAGCGGTGACAGTAATAGCAATCAGCCCCAGCATTTT; CDR3: CASGDSNSNQPQHF